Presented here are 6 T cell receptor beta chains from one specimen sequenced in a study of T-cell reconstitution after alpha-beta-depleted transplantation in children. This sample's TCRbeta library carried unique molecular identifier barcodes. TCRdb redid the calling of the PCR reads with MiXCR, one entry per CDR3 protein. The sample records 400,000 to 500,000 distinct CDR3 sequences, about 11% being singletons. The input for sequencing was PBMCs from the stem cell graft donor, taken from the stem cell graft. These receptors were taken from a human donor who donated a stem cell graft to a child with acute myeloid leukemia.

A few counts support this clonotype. The CDR3 sequence is CAISERWGGGKPQHF. The CDR3 DNA reads TGTGCCATCAGTGAAAGATGGGGGGGAGGAAAGCCCCAGCATTTT. The chain uses TRBV10-3 and TRBJ1-5; D is perhaps TRBD1 (5 bases). Trimming took off 3 bases at V and 8 bases at J, with 17 bases between the two ends. Germline lookup yields CDR1 ENHRY and CDR2 SYGVKD. This CDR3 comprises 15 residues.

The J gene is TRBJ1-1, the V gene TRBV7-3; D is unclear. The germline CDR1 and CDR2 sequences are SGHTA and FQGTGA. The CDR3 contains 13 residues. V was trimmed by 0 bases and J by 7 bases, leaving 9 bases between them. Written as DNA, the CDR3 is TGTGCCAGCAGCTTAACGAGGCGGGATGAAGCTTTCTTT. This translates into CASSLTRRDEAFF.

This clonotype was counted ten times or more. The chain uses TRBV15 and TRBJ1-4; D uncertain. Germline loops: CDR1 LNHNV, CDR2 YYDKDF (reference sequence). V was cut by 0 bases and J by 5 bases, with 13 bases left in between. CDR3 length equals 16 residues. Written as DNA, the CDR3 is TGTGCCACCAGCAGAGAGAAAGGGCGCGGAAATGAAAAACTGTTTTTT. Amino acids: CATSREKGRGNEKLFF.

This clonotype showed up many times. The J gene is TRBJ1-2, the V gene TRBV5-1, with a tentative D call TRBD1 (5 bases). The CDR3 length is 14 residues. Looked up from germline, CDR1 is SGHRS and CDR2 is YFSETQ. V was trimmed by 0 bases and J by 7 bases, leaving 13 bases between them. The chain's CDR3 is CASSLDRQLSGYTF. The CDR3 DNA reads TGCGCCAGCAGCTTGGATAGACAGCTCTCTGGCTACACCTTC.

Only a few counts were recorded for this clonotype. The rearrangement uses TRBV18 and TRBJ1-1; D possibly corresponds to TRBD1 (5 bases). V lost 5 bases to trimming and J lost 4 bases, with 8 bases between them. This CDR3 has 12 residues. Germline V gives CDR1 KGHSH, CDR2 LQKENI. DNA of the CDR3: TGTGCCAGCTCAGGGGACGGCACTGAAGCTTTCTTT. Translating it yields CASSGDGTEAFF.

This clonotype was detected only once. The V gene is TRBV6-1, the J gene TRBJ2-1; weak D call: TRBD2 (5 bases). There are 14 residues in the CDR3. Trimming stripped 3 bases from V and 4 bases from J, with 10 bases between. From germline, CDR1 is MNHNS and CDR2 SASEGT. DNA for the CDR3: TGTGCCAGCAGTGACCGGGGTGTATACAATGAGCAGTTCTTC. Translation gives CASSDRGVYNEQFF.